The clone carrying this T cell receptor beta chain has only a few counts. Its target is unknown. The sample comes from a study of T-cell memory formation after mild COVID-19. Overall study findings and caveats: Among contracting clones, CD4+ were mainly CM/EM and CD8+ enriched in EMRA. The study found balanced CD4/CD8 in clones contracting day 15 to 85 and a CD4+ lean in later expanders.

TCRdb fed the 5' RACE reads into MiXCR, producing one record per CDR3 protein. The repertoire includes fewer than 250,000 distinct CDR3 sequences, 27% of them detected once, and over 10% sits in the top ten. The CDR3 has 15 amino acids. Germline CDR1 MNHEY, CDR2 SVGAGI. The junction had 10 bases not matched to a gene; V was cut back by 6 bases and J by 3 bases. The genes are TRBV6-5 and TRBJ1-2; 7 bases line up with TRBD1. The sequenced sample was PBMCs or a T cell subset sorted from them (not recorded which). This receptor was identified in an adult woman who had mild COVID-19 (a few samples of this study predate the infection). Cell type and time point are not known. In DNA form, the CDR3 reads TGTGCCAGCAGGACTGGGGCAGGGGGTGACTATGGCTACACCTTC. Translating it yields CASRTGAGGDYGYTF.